This is a list of T cell receptor beta chains from one sample in a study of control samples from healthy donors and cancer patients. Assay used: immunoSEQ multiplex PCR; TCRdb lists only in-frame clones, some missing. The sample holds tens of thousands of clones, about 87% seen once. The source material was blood. The receptors stem from a man in his fifties in good health. The CDR3 runs from the conserved cysteine through the conserved F or W. The D gene is left open where the match is weak. For some rows the clone size is stated as once, few or many, or as a class when expanded; others skip it.

V	J	D	size	CDR3	DNA
TRBV6-5	TRBJ2-1	-	once	CASRINRERNNEQFF	TGTGCCAGCAGAATAAACAGGGAGAGGAACAATGAGCAGTTCTTC
TRBV5-6	TRBJ1-2	TRBD1	-	CASSLEGTGDRYGYTF	TGTGCCAGCAGCTTGGAGGGGACAGGGGATCGGTACGGCTACACCTTC
TRBV14	TRBJ1-6	TRBD1	-	CASSQPGGDRGKPLHF	TGTGCCAGCAGCCAACCTGGGGGGGACAGGGGTAAACCCCTCCACTTT
TRBV2	TRBJ2-6	-	-	CASSPVDSGANVLTF	TGTGCCAGCAGCCCCGTCGACTCTGGGGCCAACGTCCTGACTTTC
TRBV10-3	TRBJ2-2	TRBD2	-	CAIRSSGRSNTGELFF	TGTGCCATCAGGTCTAGCGGGCGCTCGAACACCGGGGAGCTGTTTTTT
TRBV4-2	TRBJ2-7	TRBD2	-	CASSQDLISGYEQYF	TGTGCCAGCAGCCAAGATCTTATTAGCGGGTACGAGCAGTACTTC
TRBV6-6	TRBJ1-1	-	-	CASSYSAEAFF	TGTGCCAGCAGTTACTCGGCTGAAGCTTTCTTT
TRBV7-3	TRBJ2-5	TRBD2	-	CASSPSGAQETQYF	TGTGCCAGCAGCCCTAGCGGGGCCCAAGAGACCCAGTACTTC
TRBV2	TRBJ2-1	-	few	CASRVGLASWNEQFF	TGTGCCAGCAGAGTAGGATTAGCAAGTTGGAATGAGCAGTTCTTC
TRBV9	TRBJ2-3	TRBD2	-	CASSPGLDGTDTQYF	TGTGCCAGCAGCCCGGGACTAGACGGCACAGATACGCAGTATTTT
TRBV18	TRBJ2-1	TRBD2	-	CASSPTAGGYNEQFF	TGTGCCAGCTCACCAACGGCGGGAGGGTACAATGAGCAGTTCTTC
TRBV29-1	TRBJ2-5	TRBD1	-	CSALGTGAKRETQYF	TGCAGCGCACTAGGGACAGGGGCCAAACGTGAGACCCAGTACTTC
TRBV28	TRBJ1-3	-	-	CASSLNRVHGNTIYF	TGTGCCAGCAGCCTTAACAGGGTTCATGGAAACACCATATATTTT
TRBV19	TRBJ2-7	-	once	CASSIARGLPYEQYF	TGTGCCAGTAGTATCGCCAGGGGATTACCCTACGAGCAGTACTTC
TRBV18	TRBJ1-1	TRBD1	-	CASSTTGDTEAFF	TGTGCCAGCTCTACTACAGGGGACACTGAAGCTTTCTTT
TRBV3-1/TRBV3-2	TRBJ2-3	TRBD2	-	CASSPRLAGGSTDTQYF	TGTGCCAGCAGCCCTAGACTAGCGGGGGGTAGTACAGATACGCAGTATTTT
TRBV2	TRBJ2-1	-	few	CASQAEIYNEQFF	TGTGCCAGCCAGGCTGAGATCTACAATGAGCAGTTCTTC
TRBV12-3/TRBV12-4	TRBJ2-4	-	-	CASGIADPQYF	TGTGCCAGCGGTATAGCGGATCCTCAGTACTTC
TRBV9	TRBJ2-5	-	-	CASGADQETQYF	TGTGCCAGCGGAGCAGATCAAGAGACCCAGTACTTC
TRBV28	TRBJ2-1	-	-	CASSRGTVGEQFF	TGTGCCAGCAGCCGGGGGACGGTAGGTGAGCAGTTCTTC
TRBV28	TRBJ2-3	-	-	CASSFDGRTDTQYF	TGTGCCAGCAGTTTCGACGGACGCACAGATACGCAGTATTTT
TRBV4-1	TRBJ1-4	-	-	CASSQDRPRGHEKLFF	TGCGCCAGCAGCCAAGATCGGCCCAGGGGCCATGAAAAACTGTTTTTT
TRBV24-1	TRBJ2-3	TRBD2	-	CATRSGGARDTQYF	TGTGCCACTAGAAGCGGGGGGGCGAGGGATACGCAGTATTTT
TRBV29-1	TRBJ2-3	-	few	CSVGGSGADTQYF	TGCAGCGTTGGAGGGAGTGGCGCAGATACGCAGTATTTT
TRBV24-1	TRBJ2-1	-	-	CATSDTDWGSYNEQFF	TGTGCCACCAGTGATACGGACTGGGGGTCCTACAATGAGCAGTTCTTC
TRBV5-4	TRBJ1-2	TRBD1	-	CASSLAGTGAGYTF	TGTGCCAGCAGCTTGGCCGGGACAGGGGCGGGCTACACCTTC
TRBV6-5	TRBJ2-7	-	once	CASRQGVSSYEQYF	TGTGCCAGCAGACAGGGAGTGAGCTCCTACGAGCAGTACTTC
TRBV9	TRBJ1-2	-	few	CASSVDFGQTLYGYTF	TGTGCCAGCAGCGTAGACTTCGGACAGACCCTCTATGGCTACACCTTC
TRBV18	TRBJ1-5	-	-	CASSLPDQPQHF	TGTGCCAGCTCACTTCCAGATCAGCCCCAGCATTTT
TRBV24-1	TRBJ1-2	-	-	CSLGRPNYGYTF	TGTTCCCTTGGGAGGCCAAACTATGGCTACACCTTC
TRBV2	TRBJ2-5	TRBD1	-	CASTTLGTEQETQYF	TGTGCCAGCACGACGTTGGGGACAGAGCAAGAGACCCAGTACTTC
TRBV5-1	TRBJ1-6	-	-	CASSLEGPSSYNSPLHF	TGCGCCAGCAGCTTGGAGGGCCCGAGCTCCTATAATTCACCCCTCCACTTT
TRBV6-5	TRBJ1-1	-	-	CASSWRPRDTEAFF	TGTGCCAGCAGTTGGCGGCCGAGGGACACTGAAGCTTTCTTT
TRBV2	TRBJ2-2	-	once	CASGDSPGGTGELFF	TGTGCCAGCGGGGACTCGCCAGGGGGCACCGGGGAGCTGTTTTTT
TRBV9	TRBJ1-1	-	-	CASSVGTGNTEAFF	TGTGCCAGCAGCGTAGGGACGGGGAACACTGAAGCTTTCTTT
TRBV12-3/TRBV12-4	TRBJ1-1	-	-	CASSLVAQGEAFF	TGTGCCAGCAGTTTAGTTGCCCAGGGTGAAGCTTTCTTT
TRBV18	TRBJ1-2	-	-	CASSPQQANYGYTF	TGTGCCAGCTCACCTCAACAGGCGAACTATGGCTACACCTTC
TRBV7-9	TRBJ1-2	TRBD1	-	CASSRGQGDGYTF	TGTGCCAGCAGCCGAGGACAGGGGGATGGCTACACCTTC
TRBV28	TRBJ1-1	-	-	CASSLGSNEAFF	TGTGCCAGCAGTTTGGGATCTAATGAAGCTTTCTTT
TRBV11-2	TRBJ1-5	-	once	CASSLDQGPNQPQHF	TGTGCCAGCAGCTTAGATCAGGGGCCCAATCAGCCCCAGCATTTT
TRBV10-3	TRBJ2-1	-	-	CAISATGTDNEQFF	TGTGCCATCAGTGCCACAGGCACCGACAATGAGCAGTTCTTC
TRBV11-3	TRBJ2-7	-	-	CASSFSRSSSYEQYF	TGTGCCAGCAGCTTTAGCCGATCGAGCTCCTACGAGCAGTACTTC